These 10 T cell receptor beta chains were all obtained from the same sample, sequenced in a study of regulatory T cells in long-lasting Graves disease. Arm-PCR of CDR3 regions and iRepertoire HTBI primers were used to build TCR beta libraries. TCRdb re-called the multiplex PCR reads through MiXCR, storing one row per CDR3 protein. The table has around 460,000 distinct CDR3 sequences, 20% to 25% seen once. Time point in this sample: persistent/refractory GD, antithyroid drugs over 5 years with positive TRAb. PBMCs provided the RNA from which the TCR library was made. The sample here was peripheral blood mononuclear cells (PBMCs), taken when the disease was refractory, from a patient treated with antithyroid drugs. The receptors here all came from a female donor with Graves disease.

The table lists this clonotype with a few counts. V gene TRBV6-2 or TRBV6-3 combines with J gene TRBJ1-5; 9 bases match TRBD1. J was trimmed by 7 bases and V by 5 bases; bases with no gene match: 9. Germline loops: CDR1 MNHEY, CDR2 SVGEGT. CDR3 length: 15 residues. The chain's CDR3 is CASSTQDRGYQPQHF. DNA for the CDR3: TGTGCCAGCAGTACCCAGGACAGGGGCTACCAGCCCCAGCATTTT.

The chain combines TRBV20-1 with TRBJ2-5, with 7 nucleotides matching TRBD1. This CDR3 is built from 13 residues. Germline CDR1 is DFQATT and CDR2 is SNEGSKA (reference sequence). The junction had 8 bases not matched to a gene; V was cut back by 5 bases and J by 5 bases. CDR3 protein: CSALDRAEETQYF. CDR3 nucleotides: TGCAGTGCTCTAGACAGGGCCGAGGAGACCCAGTACTTC.

This clonotype was picked up many times. This sequence joins TRBV11-1 and TRBJ1-1; no firm D call. Trimming left V 1 base short and J 0 bases short, with 9 bases between. This CDR3 is built from 15 residues. Germline V lookup: CDR1 SGHAT, CDR2 FQDESV (reference sequence). Here the CDR3 reads CASSLGADMNTEAFF. In nucleotides, the CDR3 is TGTGCCAGCAGCTTAGGAGCAGATATGAACACTGAAGCTTTCTTT.

This clonotype was found many times. V usage is TRBV3-1 and J usage is TRBJ1-1; tentatively, D is TRBD1 (5 bases). The ends were cut back, 1 base at V and 4 bases at J, with 7 bases in the middle. CDR1 LGHDT and CDR2 YNNKEL come from the germline V gene (reference sequence). The CDR3 runs to 13 residues. The CDR3 DNA reads TGTGCCAGCAGCCAAGGGGGACCCACTGAAGCTTTCTTT. It translates to CASSQGGPTEAFF.

This clonotype occurred many times. The chain is built from TRBV7-9 and TRBJ2-7; the D gene is possibly TRBD2 (5 bases). This CDR3 comprises 14 residues. V gave up 5 bases and J gave up 2 bases, with 13 bases separating them. The germline gives CDR1 SEHNR, CDR2 FQNEAQ (reference sequence). CDR3 loop: CASSKISGTYEQYF. CDR3 bases: TGTGCCAGCAGCAAGATTTCGGGAACCTACGAGCAGTACTTC.

This clonotype was found many times. V and J are TRBV6-5 and TRBJ2-7, with D uncertain. The CDR3 spans 14 residues. The germline V and J ends were trimmed by 0 bases and 2 bases, with 8 bases remaining between them. CDR1 is MNHEY, CDR2 SVGAGI, per germline. The CDR3: CASSYSGQTYEQYF. The CDR3 DNA follows: TGTGCCAGCAGTTACTCCGGGCAGACCTACGAGCAGTACTTC.

The gene calls are TRBV5-1 and TRBJ2-7; no reliable D call. The length of the CDR3 is 14 residues. Trimming took off 0 bases at V and 2 bases at J, with 9 bases between the two ends. Germline values: CDR1 SGHRS, CDR2 YFSETQ. The CDR3 DNA follows: TGCGCCAGCAGCTTGGACGGGTCGGCCTACGAGCAGTACTTC. Translating gives CASSLDGSAYEQYF.

As to this clonotype: A much larger clone lies one base from this, so it may be a read error. The chain couples TRBV5-4 to TRBJ2-7; no definite D call. The CDR3 extends over 11 amino acids. Per the germline V gene, CDR1 is SGHNT and CDR2 is YYREEE (reference sequence). The ends were cut back, 4 bases at V and 3 bases at J, with 5 bases in the middle. CDR3 nucleotide sequence: TGTGCCAGCAGCGCCGACTACGAGCAGTACTTC. It is translated as CASSADYEQYF.

This sequence joins TRBV19 and TRBJ1-5; possibly TRBD1 for D (5 bases). The CDR3 covers 14 residues. V was shortened by 2 bases and J by 7 bases, with 12 bases between the two germline ends. Germline loops: CDR1 LNHDA, CDR2 SQIVND (reference sequence). Here the CDR3 reads CASSIRGGGQPQHF. CDR3 bases: TGTGCCAGTAGTATAAGGGGAGGCGGACAGCCCCAGCATTTT.

This clonotype turned up a few times. The rearrangement links TRBV29-1 to TRBJ1-5; a weak D match, TRBD1 (6 bases). This CDR3 is built from 12 residues. The germline CDR1 and CDR2 sequences are SQVTM and ANQGSEA. The V end lost 4 bases, the J end lost 5 bases, and 9 bases lay between the germline ends. The CDR3 nucleotides are TGCAGCGTTGTAGCAGGGGATCAGCCCCAGCATTTT. Amino acid sequence: CSVVAGDQPQHF.